This T cell receptor (beta chain) derives from a study of CD8+CD57+ T cells in acquired aplastic anemia. Turning to the study itself: Mean yield of DNA from sorted CD4+ and CD8+ cells was 3 to 3.5 ug. Healthy-donor CD4+ cells averaged roughly 10.8 million reads. Study-wide results and limits: Shared by patients and controls, some 29 CD8+ CDR3s were abundant in patients. Levels of CD8+ Simpson's diversity were not significantly distinct in patients versus controls.

Genomic DNA templated the TCR beta VDJ and CDR3 profiling. TCRdb itself ran the reads through MiXCR, one entry per CDR3 protein. The sample consists of hundreds of thousands of distinct CDR3 sequences, roughly 64% of them appearing once. CDR1 and CDR2 (germline): WNHNN, SYGVQD (reference sequence). The CDR3 is 12 amino acids. V gave up 3 bases and J gave up 13 bases, with 13 bases separating them. On this clonotype itself: Its target is unknown. This may stem from a read error, because a much larger clone lies one nucleotide away.

V is TRBV10-1 and J is TRBJ2-1; D remains ambiguous. The sequenced sample was sorted CD4+, CD8+, or CD8+CD57+ T cells (not recorded which) from PBMCs. The clonotype was recovered from a human donor in good health, serving as a control. The CDR3 sequence is CASSDSTETQFF. The CDR3 bases are TGCGCCAGCAGTGACAGCACAGAGACCCAGTTCTTC.